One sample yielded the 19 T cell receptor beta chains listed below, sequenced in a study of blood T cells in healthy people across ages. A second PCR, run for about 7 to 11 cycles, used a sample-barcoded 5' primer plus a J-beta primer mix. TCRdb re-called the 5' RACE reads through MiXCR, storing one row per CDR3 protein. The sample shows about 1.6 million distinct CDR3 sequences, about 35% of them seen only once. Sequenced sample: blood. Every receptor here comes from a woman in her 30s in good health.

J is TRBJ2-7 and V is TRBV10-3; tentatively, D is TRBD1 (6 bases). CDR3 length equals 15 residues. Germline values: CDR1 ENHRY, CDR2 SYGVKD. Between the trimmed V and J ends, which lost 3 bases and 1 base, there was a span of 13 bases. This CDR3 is CAISDQGLSSYEQYF. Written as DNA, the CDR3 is TGTGCCATCAGTGATCAGGGGCTTAGTTCCTACGAGCAGTACTTC.

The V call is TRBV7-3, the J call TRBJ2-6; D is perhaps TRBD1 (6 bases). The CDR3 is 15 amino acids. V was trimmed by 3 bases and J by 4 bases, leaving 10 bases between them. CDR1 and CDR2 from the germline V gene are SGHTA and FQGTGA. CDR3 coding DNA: TGTGCCAGCAGCTTTACAGGGTTAGGGGCCAACGTCCTGACTTTC. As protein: CASSFTGLGANVLTF. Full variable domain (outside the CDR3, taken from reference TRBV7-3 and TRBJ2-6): GAGVSQTPSNKVTEKGKYVELRCDPISGHTALYWYRQSLGQGPEFLIYFQGTGAADDSGLPNDRFFAVRPEGSVSTLKIQRTERGDSAVYLCASSFTGLGANVLTFGAGSRLTVL.

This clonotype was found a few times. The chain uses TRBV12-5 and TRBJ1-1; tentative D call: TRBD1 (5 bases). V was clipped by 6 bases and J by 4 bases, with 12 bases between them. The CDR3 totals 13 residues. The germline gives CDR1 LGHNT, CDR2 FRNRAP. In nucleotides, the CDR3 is TGTGCTAGTGGGACGGGGGGGACCACTGAAGCTTTCTTT. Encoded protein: CASGTGGTTEAFF. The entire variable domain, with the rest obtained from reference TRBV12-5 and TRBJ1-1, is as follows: DARVTQTPRHKVTEMGQEVTMRCQPILGHNTVFWYRQTMMQGLELLAYFRNRAPLDDSGMPKDRFSAEMPDATLATLKIQPSEPRDSAVYFCASGTGGTTEAFFGQGTRLTVV.

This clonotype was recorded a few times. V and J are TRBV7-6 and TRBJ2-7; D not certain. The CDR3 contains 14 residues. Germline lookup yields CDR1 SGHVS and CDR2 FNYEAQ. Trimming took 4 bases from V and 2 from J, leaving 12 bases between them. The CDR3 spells CASSSPGWTYEQYF. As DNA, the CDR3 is TGTGCCAGCAGCTCCCCGGGTTGGACCTACGAGCAGTACTTC.

The CDR3 loop reads CSARDRFVSGSFSTDTQYF. CDR3 DNA sequence: TGCAGTGCTAGAGATCGGTTCGTAAGCGGGTCCTTTAGCACAGATACGCAGTATTTT. The J gene is TRBJ2-3, the V gene TRBV20-1; D is possibly TRBD2 (6 bases). The CDR3 consists of 19 residues. V dropped 0 bases and J dropped 0 bases, with 22 bases sitting between them. Germline loops: CDR1 DFQATT, CDR2 SNEGSKA (reference sequence).

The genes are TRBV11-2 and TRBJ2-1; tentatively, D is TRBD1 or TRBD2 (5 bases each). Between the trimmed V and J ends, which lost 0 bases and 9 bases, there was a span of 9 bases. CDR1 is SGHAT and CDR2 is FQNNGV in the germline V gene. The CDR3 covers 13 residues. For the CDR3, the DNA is TGTGCCAGCAGCTTAGAGGGACCGGGTGAGCAGTTCTTC. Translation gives CASSLEGPGEQFF.

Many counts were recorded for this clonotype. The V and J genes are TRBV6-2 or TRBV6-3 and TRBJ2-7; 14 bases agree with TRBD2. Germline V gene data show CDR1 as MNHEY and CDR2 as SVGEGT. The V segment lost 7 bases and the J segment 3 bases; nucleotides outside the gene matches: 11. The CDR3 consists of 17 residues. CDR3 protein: CASISGLAGGPRYEQYF. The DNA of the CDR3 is TGTGCCAGCATCTCAGGACTAGCGGGAGGCCCTCGCTACGAGCAGTACTTC.

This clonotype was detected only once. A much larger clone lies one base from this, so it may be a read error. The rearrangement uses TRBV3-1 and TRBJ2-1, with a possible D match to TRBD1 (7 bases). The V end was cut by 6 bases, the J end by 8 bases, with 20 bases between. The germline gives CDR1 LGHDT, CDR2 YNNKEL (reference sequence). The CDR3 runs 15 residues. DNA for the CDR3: TGTGCCAGCAGTCTTAGCAGGGGGGCCGCTGATGAGCAGTTCTTC. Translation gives CASSLSRGAADEQFF.

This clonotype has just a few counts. CDR3 nucleotides: TGCGCCAGCAGCCAAGTAGTGGGGGGCCACGAGCAGTACTTC. This encodes CASSQVVGGHEQYF. The chain links TRBV4-1 to TRBJ2-7, with D perhaps given as TRBD1 or TRBD2 (6 bases each). The CDR3 loop spans 14 amino acids. The germline gives CDR1 MGHRA, CDR2 YSYEKL. Between the trimmed V and J ends, which lost 1 base and 5 bases, there was a span of 12 bases.

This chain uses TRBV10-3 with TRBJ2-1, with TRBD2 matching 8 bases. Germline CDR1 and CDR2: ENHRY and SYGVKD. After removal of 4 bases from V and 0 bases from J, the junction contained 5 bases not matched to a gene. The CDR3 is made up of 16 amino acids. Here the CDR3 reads CAISGGSGSSYNEQFF. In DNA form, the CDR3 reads TGTGCCATCAGTGGCGGAAGCGGGAGCTCCTACAATGAGCAGTTCTTC.

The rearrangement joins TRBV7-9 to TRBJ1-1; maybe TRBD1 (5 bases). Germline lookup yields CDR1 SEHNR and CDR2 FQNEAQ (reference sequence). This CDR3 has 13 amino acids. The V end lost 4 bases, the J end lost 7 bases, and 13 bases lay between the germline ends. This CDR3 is CASSSMGGSEAFF. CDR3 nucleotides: TGTGCCAGCAGCTCCATGGGGGGTAGTGAAGCTTTCTTT.

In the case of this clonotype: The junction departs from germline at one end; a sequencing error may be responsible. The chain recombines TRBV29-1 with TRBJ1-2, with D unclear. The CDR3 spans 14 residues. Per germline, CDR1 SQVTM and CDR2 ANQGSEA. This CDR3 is CSVESQLTNYSYTF. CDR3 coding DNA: TGCAGCGTTGAATCACAGTTGACTAACTATAGCTACACCTTC.

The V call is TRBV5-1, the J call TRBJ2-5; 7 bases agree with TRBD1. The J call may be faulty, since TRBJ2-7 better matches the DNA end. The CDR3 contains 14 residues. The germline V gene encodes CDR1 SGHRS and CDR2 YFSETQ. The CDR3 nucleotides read TGCGCCAGCAGCTTGGTGGGACAGAGGAACGAGCAGTACTTC. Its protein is CASSLVGQRNEQYF.

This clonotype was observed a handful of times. CDR3 coding DNA: TGTGCCAGCAGCACAACAGGGACCCAAGGGCCCCAGCATTTT. Its protein is CASSTTGTQGPQHF. The chain joins TRBV7-2 to TRBJ1-5; D possibly corresponds to TRBD1 (6 bases). V was pared by 5 bases and J by 9 bases, with 17 bases between. CDR1 and CDR2 (germline): SGHTA, FQGNSA. The CDR3 contains 14 residues.

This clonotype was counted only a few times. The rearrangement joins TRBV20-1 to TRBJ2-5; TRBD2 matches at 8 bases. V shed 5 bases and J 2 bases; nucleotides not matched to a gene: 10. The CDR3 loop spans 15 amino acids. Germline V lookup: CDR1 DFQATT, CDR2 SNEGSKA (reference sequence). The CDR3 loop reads CSAGGGSGVQETQYF. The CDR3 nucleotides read TGCAGTGCTGGCGGGGGTAGCGGGGTACAAGAGACCCAGTACTTC.

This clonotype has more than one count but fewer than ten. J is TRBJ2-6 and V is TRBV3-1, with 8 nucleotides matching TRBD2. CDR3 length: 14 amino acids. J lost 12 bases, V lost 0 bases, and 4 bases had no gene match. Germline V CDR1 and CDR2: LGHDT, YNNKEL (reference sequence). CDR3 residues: CASSQDSSGSVLTF. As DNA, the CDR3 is TGTGCCAGCAGCCAAGACTCTAGCGGGTCCGTCCTGACTTTC.

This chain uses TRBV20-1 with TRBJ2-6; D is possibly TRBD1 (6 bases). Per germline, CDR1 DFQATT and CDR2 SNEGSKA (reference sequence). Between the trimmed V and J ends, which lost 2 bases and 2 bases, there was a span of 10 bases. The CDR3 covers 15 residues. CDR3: CSARQGSAGANVLTF. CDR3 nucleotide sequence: TGCAGTGCTAGACAGGGGAGTGCTGGGGCCAACGTCCTGACTTTC.

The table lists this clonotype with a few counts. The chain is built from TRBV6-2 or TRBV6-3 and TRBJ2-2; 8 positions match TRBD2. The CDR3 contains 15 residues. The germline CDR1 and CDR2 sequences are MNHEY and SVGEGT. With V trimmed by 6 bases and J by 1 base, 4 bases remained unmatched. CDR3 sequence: CASRERELNTGELFF. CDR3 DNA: TGTGCCAGCAGAGAGCGGGAGTTGAACACCGGGGAGCTGTTTTTT.

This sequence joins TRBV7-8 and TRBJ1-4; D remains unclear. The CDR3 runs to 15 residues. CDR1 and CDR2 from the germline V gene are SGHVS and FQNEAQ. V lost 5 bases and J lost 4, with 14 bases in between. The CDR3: CASSRWTQDNEKLFF. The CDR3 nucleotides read TGTGCCAGCAGCCGTTGGACTCAGGATAATGAAAAACTGTTTTTT.